This TCR beta chain was recorded in a study of beta chain features in type 1 diabetes. Germline V gene sequence: CDR1 KGHSH, CDR2 LQKENI. This CDR3 spans 15 amino acids. V trimming: 3 bases; J trimming: 3 bases; junction bases outside the gene matches: 6. Comments on this clone: Its antigen remains unknown.

Reverse transcribing all isolated RNA meant expressed TCRB transcripts were sequenced. TCRdb keeps only in-frame clones here, not all; method: immunoSEQ multiplex PCR. The table lists approximately 260,000 clones, roughly a quarter of them singletons. Findings and limits, study-wide: Type 1 diabetes patients had TCRB CDR3s that were shorter (moderately but significantly so) in all four CD4+ subsets. Reduced insertions and increased deletions marked VDJ junctions in type 1 diabetes patients.

The J gene is TRBJ2-7, the V gene TRBV18; the match to TRBD1 covers 9 bases. The origin of this receptor is a woman aged 25 to 39 with type 1 diabetes. Specimen: naive CD4+ T cells from blood. The CDR3 region has the DNA TGTGCCAGCTCACCCACTTCGGGACAGGGCTACGAGCAGTACTTC. This gives the protein CASSPTSGQGYEQYF.